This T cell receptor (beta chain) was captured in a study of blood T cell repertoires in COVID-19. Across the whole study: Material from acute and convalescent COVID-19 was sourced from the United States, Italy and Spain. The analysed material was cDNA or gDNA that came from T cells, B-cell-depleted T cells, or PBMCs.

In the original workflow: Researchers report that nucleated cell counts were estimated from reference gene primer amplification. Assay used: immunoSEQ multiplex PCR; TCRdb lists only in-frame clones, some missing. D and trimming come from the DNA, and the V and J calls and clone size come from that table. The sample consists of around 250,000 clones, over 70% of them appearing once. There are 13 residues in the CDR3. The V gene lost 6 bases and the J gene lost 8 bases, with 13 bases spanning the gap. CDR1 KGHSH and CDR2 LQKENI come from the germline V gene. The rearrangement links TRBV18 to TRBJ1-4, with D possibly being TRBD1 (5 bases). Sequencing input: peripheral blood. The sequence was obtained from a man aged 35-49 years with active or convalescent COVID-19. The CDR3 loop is CASSNTGAEKLFF. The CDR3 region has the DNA TGTGCCAGCTCCAATACAGGAGCCGAAAAACTGTTTTTT.